This T cell receptor beta chain comes out of a study of blood T cell repertoires in COVID-19. At the level of the study: Researchers got acute and convalescent COVID-19 samples from the United States, Italy and Spain.

The germline V gene has CDR1 SGHVS and CDR2 FQNEAQ. V gave up 4 bases and J gave up 8 bases, with 17 bases separating them. This CDR3 is built from 14 residues. TCRdb's copy holds only in-frame clones and misses some; the assay was immunoSEQ multiplex PCR. The table has fewer than 100,000 clones, less than 90% seen once. Sequencing input: peripheral blood. V and J are TRBV7-8 and TRBJ1-2; unclear D gene. The TCR sequence derives from a man aged 55 to 70 with acute or convalescent COVID-19. The CDR3 loop reads CASSSQVAGRGYTF. CDR3 DNA: TGTGCCAGCAGCTCTCAAGTGGCGGGAAGAGGCTACACCTTC.